This TCR beta chain was found in a study of naive CD8 T cells in extremely preterm neonates. Findings of the study overall: Compared with all age groups, preterm neonates showed less repertoire richness. The authors flagged variable productive template counts in preterm samples.

Cord blood came from elective full-term cesareans at 37-41 weeks without labor or membrane rupture. Sorted cells: live naive CD8+ T cells, CD45RA+CCR7+, Annexin V-negative. As regards this clone: Its antigen is currently unknown.

V gave up 0 bases and J gave up 4 bases, with 8 bases separating them. The CDR3 has 14 residues. Germline V gene sequence: CDR1 SGDLS, CDR2 YYNGEE. Only in-frame clones appear in the TCRdb table, and some are missing; sequencing was by immunoSEQ multiplex PCR. The sample holds 6,500 to 9,000 clones, roughly 92% seen once. The origin of this receptor is a newborn in good health. The J gene is TRBJ2-1, the V gene TRBV9; the D gene is possibly TRBD2 (6 bases). Sequencing was carried out using naive CD8+ T cells from cord blood. The CDR3 nucleotides read TGTGCCAGCAGCGTAGACGGGAGTTACAATGAGCAGTTCTTC. Protein sequence: CASSVDGSYNEQFF.